This T cell receptor beta chain was captured in a study of T cell responses to AZD1222 COVID-19 vaccine. As concerns this clone: What it binds is not known.

Study-level points and caveats: Mapped onto spike, vaccine-associated CD4 TCRs spanned it and were dominant at 160-218 and 743-854. Following two doses of AZD1222, Spike-specific TCR breadth and depth rose. The donor cohort was predominantly white British with a female majority, and clonal diversity may have been underestimated.

Generated by immunoSEQ multiplex PCR, the TCRdb table keeps only in-frame clones and is missing some. The sample comprises around 130,000 clones, around 84% of which are singletons, and 9% to 15% rests with the top ten. The CDR3 is 15 amino acids. The germline gives CDR1 MDHEN, CDR2 SYDVKM. V dropped 4 bases and J dropped 4 bases, with 16 bases sitting between them. The TCR sequence derives from an adult in good health. The V and J genes are TRBV28 and TRBJ1-2; TRBD1 is a possible D gene (6 bases). The specimen was peripheral blood, collected on day 0 of AZD1222 vaccination. The DNA of the CDR3 is TGTGCCAGCAGTTCTCAATTACAGGGAACCTATGGCTACACCTTC. Translating it yields CASSSQLQGTYGYTF.